The 9 T cell receptor beta chains presented below share a single source sample, sequenced in a study of T cells in Graves' hyperthyroidism and ophthalmopathy (dated 2019 in TCRdb). Libraries were made using multiplex PCR. TCRdb records Illumina HiSeq 2000 as the sequencer. TCR beta CDR3 regions were amplified from RNA transcripts. The TCR CDR3 was subjected to a first round of RT-PCR using the HTBI primer set and the Qiagen OneStep RT-PCR kit. TCRdb reprocessed the public reads (quality trimming at Q25 with fastp, clone calling with MiXCR) and kept in-frame beta chains. All rows with the same CDR3 protein become a single entry with the most common DNA and genes. This sample holds 130,000 to 150,000 distinct CDR3 sequences; approximately 20% were observed only once. 60% to 80% of the sample is held by the ten biggest clonotypes. Sequencing used blood. The receptors derive from a woman in her 50s with Graves' hyperthyroidism that later progressed to Graves' ophthalmopathy.

Many counts were recorded for this clonotype. The J gene is TRBJ1-6, the V gene TRBV18; 10 bases match TRBD1. Trimming took 3 bases from V and 5 from J; bases not matched to a gene: 1. CDR1 KGHSH and CDR2 LQKENI come from the germline V gene. The CDR3 has 15 amino acids. The CDR3 reads CASSPGQGNNSPLHF. The DNA of the CDR3 is TGTGCCAGCTCACCGGGACAGGGGAATAATTCACCCCTCCACTTT.

Of note for this clonotype: One junction end disagrees with the germline gene, perhaps due to a read error. The chain is built from TRBV27 and TRBJ1-5, with a weak D call TRBD1 (6 bases). Germline CDR1 and CDR2: MNHEY and SMNVEV (reference sequence). This CDR3 contains 12 residues. The CDR3 loop reads CVSRGGNQPQHF. CDR3 in DNA: TGTGTCAGCAGGGGAGGGAATCAGCCCCAGCATTTT.

The V call is TRBV5-6, the J call TRBJ2-3, with 9 bases aligning to TRBD1. There are 14 residues in the CDR3. Germline V gene data show CDR1 as SGHDT and CDR2 as YYEEEE. The J segment lost 1 base and the V segment lost 5 bases, leaving 2 bases of the junction unmatched. CDR3 nucleotide sequence: TGTGCCAGCAGTCGACAGGGGGGCACAGATACGCAGTATTTT. Residues: CASSRQGGTDTQYF.

CDR3 coding DNA: TGTGCCAGTAAAAAGGATAGACTAGCGGAATACAATGAGCAGTTCTTC. Its protein is CASKKDRLAEYNEQFF. The chain recombines TRBV19 with TRBJ2-1, with 9 bases matching TRBD2. Germline V lookup: CDR1 LNHDA, CDR2 SQIVND (reference sequence). The CDR3 runs to 16 residues. V was pared by 7 bases and J by 4 bases, with 11 bases of the junction left unmatched. The variable domain in full, completed from reference TRBV19 and TRBJ2-1, reads DGGITQSPKYLFRKEGQNVTLSCEQNLNHDAMYWYRQDPGQGLRLIYYSQIVNDFQKGDIAEGYSVSREKKESFPLTVTSAQKNPTAFYLCASKKDRLAEYNEQFFGPGTRLTVL.

The table lists this clonotype with many counts. The chain has TRBV28 and TRBJ2-3; a weak D match, TRBD1 (6 bases). From germline, CDR1 is MDHEN and CDR2 SYDVKM. The CDR3 extends over 14 amino acids. Trimming shortened V by 6 bases and J by 4 bases, and 14 bases separated the two germline ends. DNA for the CDR3: TGTGCCAGCAGGGACCAGGGGACGGCAGATACGCAGTATTTT. It specifies CASRDQGTADTQYF.

This chain joins TRBV27 and TRBJ1-5; 10 bases map to TRBD1. The CDR3 runs 17 residues. The germline V gene has CDR1 MNHEY and CDR2 SMNVEV (reference sequence). V gave up 0 bases and J gave up 1 base; unmatched junction bases: 3. As DNA, the CDR3 is TGTGCCAGCAGTTTATCGGCGGGACAGGGGAGCAATCAGCCCCAGCATTTT. This sequence encodes CASSLSAGQGSNQPQHF.

This clonotype was observed many times. This chain connects TRBV20-1 to TRBJ1-1; D uncertain. The ends were cut back, 3 bases at V and 1 base at J, with 6 bases in the middle. The germline CDR1 and CDR2 sequences are DFQATT and SNEGSKA (reference sequence). The CDR3 runs 12 residues. This CDR3 is CSARGGNTEAFF. CDR3 in DNA: TGCAGTGCTAGGGGAGGGAACACTGAAGCTTTCTTT.

Comment on this clonotype: A read error is likely, as this CDR3 ends without the conserved phenylalanine or tryptophan. This chain joins TRBV25-1 and TRBJ1-4, with 7 positions matching TRBD1. Germline-derived CDR1 and CDR2 are MGHDK and SYGVNS. The CDR3 covers 18 residues. The CDR3: CASSEIRDSGRTNERLFL. DNA of the CDR3: TGTGCCAGCAGTGAGATTAGGGACAGCGGACGAACTAATGAAAGACTGTTTCTT.

This clonotype was counted ten times or more. The CDR3: CASTIPDSLSYNEQFF. The CDR3 DNA sequence: TGTGCCAGCACCATCCCGGACAGTCTCTCCTACAATGAGCAGTTCTTC. V and J are TRBV27 and TRBJ2-1; D may be TRBD1 (6 bases). V was cut by 7 bases and J by 0 bases, with 16 bases left in between. The CDR3 runs to 16 residues. Germline assignment: CDR1 MNHEY and CDR2 SMNVEV (reference sequence).